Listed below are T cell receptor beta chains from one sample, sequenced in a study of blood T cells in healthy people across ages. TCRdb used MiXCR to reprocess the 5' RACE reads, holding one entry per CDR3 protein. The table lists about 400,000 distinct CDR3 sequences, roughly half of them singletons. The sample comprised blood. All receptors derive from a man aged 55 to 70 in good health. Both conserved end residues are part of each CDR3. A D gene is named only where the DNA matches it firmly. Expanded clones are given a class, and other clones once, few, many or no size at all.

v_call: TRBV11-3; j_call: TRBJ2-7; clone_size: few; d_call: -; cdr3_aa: CASSAGTGYEQYF; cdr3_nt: TGTGCCAGCAGCGCAGGGACGGGCTACGAGCAGTACTTC
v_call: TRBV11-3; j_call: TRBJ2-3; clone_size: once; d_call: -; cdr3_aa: CASSMGGGATDTQYF; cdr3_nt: TGTGCCAGCAGCATGGGCGGCGGTGCCACAGATACGCAGTATTTT
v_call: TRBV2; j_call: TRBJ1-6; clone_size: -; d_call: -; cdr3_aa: CASSQRWALHF; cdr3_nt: TGTGCCAGCAGTCAGAGATGGGCCCTCCACTTT
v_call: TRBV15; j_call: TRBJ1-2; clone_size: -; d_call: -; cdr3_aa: CATSREGGAHGYTF; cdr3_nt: TGTGCCACCAGCAGAGAAGGGGGGGCTCATGGCTACACCTTC
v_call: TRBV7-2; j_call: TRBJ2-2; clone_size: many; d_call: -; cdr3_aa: CASSLGGWNTGELFF; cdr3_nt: TGTGCCAGCAGCTTAGGGGGCTGGAACACCGGGGAGCTGTTTTTT
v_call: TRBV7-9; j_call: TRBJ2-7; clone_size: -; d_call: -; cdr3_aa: CASFFYYEQYF; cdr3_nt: TGTGCCAGCTTTTTTTACTACGAGCAGTACTTC
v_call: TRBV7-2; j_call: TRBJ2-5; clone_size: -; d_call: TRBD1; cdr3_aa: CASSLVGRQGKETQYF; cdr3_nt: TGTGCCAGCAGCTTAGTCGGGCGACAGGGGAAAGAGACCCAGTACTTC
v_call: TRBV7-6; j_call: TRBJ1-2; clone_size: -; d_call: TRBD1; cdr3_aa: CASSDNTGAYGYTF; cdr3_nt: TGTGCCAGCAGCGACAATACAGGGGCCTATGGCTACACCTTC
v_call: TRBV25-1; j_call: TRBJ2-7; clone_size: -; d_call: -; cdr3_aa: CASSDQGLPYEQYF; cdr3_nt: TGTGCCAGCAGTGATCAGGGGTTACCCTACGAGCAGTACTTC
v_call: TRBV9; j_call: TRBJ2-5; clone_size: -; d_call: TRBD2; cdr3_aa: CASSGGGLAGVGETQYF; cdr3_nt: TGTGCCAGCAGTGGGGGGGGACTAGCGGGAGTTGGTGAGACCCAGTACTTC
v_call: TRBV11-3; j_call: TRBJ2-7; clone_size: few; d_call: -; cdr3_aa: CASSLTGAHEQYF; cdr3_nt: TGTGCCAGCAGCTTAACGGGGGCCCACGAGCAGTACTTC
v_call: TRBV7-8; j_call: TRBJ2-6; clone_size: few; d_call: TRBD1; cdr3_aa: CASSPGTGNSGANVLTF; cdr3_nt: TGTGCCAGCAGTCCCGGGACAGGGAACTCTGGGGCCAACGTCCTGACTTTC
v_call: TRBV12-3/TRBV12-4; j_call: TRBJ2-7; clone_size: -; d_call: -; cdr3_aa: CASSLTHTSSYEQYF; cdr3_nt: TGTGCCAGCAGCCTAACCCATACTAGCTCCTACGAGCAGTACTTC
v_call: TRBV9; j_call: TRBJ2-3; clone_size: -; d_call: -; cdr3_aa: CASSVTGGSTDTQYF; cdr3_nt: TGTGCCAGCAGCGTAACTGGGGGTTCCACAGATACGCAGTATTTT
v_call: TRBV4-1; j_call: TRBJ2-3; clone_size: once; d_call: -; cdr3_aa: CASSFPRDTQYF; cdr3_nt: TGCGCCAGCAGCTTTCCACGGGATACGCAGTATTTT
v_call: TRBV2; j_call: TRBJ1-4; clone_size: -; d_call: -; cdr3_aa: CASSDHRDNEKLFF; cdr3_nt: TGTGCCAGCAGTGACCACAGGGATAATGAAAAACTGTTTTTT
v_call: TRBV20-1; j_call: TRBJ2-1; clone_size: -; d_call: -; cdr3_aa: CSAQRGGTSRDEQFF; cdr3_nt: TGCAGTGCCCAGAGAGGGGGGACGTCGCGAGATGAGCAGTTCTTC
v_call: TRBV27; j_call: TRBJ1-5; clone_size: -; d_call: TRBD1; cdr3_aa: CASTRTAGTGVYSNQPQHF; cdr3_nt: TGTGCCAGCACCCGGACGGCTGGGACAGGCGTATATAGCAATCAGCCCCAGCATTTT
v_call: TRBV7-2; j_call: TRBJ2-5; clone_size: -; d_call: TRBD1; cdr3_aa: CASSLQQGAETQYF; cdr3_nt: TGTGCCAGCAGCTTACAGCAGGGGGCAGAGACCCAGTACTTC
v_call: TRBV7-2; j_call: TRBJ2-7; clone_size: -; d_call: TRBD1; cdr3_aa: CASSLTGQGPYEQYF; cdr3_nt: TGTGCCAGCAGCTTAACGGGACAGGGCCCCTACGAGCAGTACTTC
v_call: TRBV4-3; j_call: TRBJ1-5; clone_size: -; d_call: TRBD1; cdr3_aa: CASSQVTGNQPQHF; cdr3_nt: TGCGCCAGCAGCCAAGTGACAGGGAATCAGCCCCAGCATTTT
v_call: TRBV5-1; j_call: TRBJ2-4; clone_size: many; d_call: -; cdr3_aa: CASSPGGVRDIQYF; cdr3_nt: TGCGCCAGCAGCCCCGGGGGAGTGAGGGACATTCAGTACTTC
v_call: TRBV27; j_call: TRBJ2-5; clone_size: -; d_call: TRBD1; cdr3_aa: CASSLAPPGQGKETQYF; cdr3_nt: TGTGCCAGCAGTTTAGCCCCCCCGGGACAGGGGAAAGAGACCCAGTACTTC
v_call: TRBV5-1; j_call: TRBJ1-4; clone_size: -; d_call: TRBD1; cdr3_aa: CASSWTGQGSFNEKLFF; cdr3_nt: TGCGCCAGCAGCTGGACGGGACAGGGGTCCTTTAATGAAAAACTGTTTTTT
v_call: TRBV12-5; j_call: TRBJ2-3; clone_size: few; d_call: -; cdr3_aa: CASGKWDLTDTQYF; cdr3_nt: TGTGCTAGTGGTAAATGGGACCTCACAGATACGCAGTATTTT
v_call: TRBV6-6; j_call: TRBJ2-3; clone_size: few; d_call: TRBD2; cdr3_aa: CASRGREDSTDTQYF; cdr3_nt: TGTGCCAGCAGGGGACGGGAGGATAGCACAGATACGCAGTATTTT
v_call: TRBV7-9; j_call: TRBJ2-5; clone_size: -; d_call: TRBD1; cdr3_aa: CGSSPLGTGLQETQYF; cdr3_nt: TGTGGCAGCAGCCCCCTCGGGACAGGACTCCAGGAGACCCAGTACTTC
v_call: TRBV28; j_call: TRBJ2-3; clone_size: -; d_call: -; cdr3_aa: CASSSPSTQYF; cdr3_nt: TGTGCCAGCAGTTCCCCCAGTACGCAGTATTTT
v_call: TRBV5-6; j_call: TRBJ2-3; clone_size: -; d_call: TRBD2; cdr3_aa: CASSLGLAGVGDTQYF; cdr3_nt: TGTGCCAGCAGCCTGGGACTAGCGGGAGTTGGAGATACGCAGTATTTT
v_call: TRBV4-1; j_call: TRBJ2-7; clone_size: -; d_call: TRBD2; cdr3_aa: CASSQVSAGGSSYEQYF; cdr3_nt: TGCGCCAGCAGCCAAGTTTCAGCGGGAGGGAGCTCCTACGAGCAGTACTTC
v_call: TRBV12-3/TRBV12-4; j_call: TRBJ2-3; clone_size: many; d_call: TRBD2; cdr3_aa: CASSFRTSGISTDTQYF; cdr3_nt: TGTGCCAGCAGTTTCCGCACTAGCGGGATCAGCACAGATACGCAGTATTTT
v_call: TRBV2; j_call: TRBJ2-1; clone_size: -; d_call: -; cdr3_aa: CARSKLKHSSYNEQFF; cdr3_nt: TGTGCCAGATCCAAATTAAAACATAGCTCCTACAATGAGCAGTTCTTC
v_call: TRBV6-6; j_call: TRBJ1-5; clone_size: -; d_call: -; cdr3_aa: CASTRGSDNQPQHF; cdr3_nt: TGTGCCAGTACGCGGGGGTCGGACAATCAGCCCCAGCATTTT
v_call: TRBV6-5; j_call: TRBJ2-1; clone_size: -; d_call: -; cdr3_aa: CASSSLVASSYNEQFF; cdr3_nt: TGTGCCAGCAGTTCTCTGGTAGCAAGCTCCTACAATGAGCAGTTCTTC
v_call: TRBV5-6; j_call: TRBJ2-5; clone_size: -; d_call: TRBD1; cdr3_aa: CASSFYRGQGETQYF; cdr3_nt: TGTGCCAGCAGCTTTTACAGGGGGCAGGGAGAGACCCAGTACTTC
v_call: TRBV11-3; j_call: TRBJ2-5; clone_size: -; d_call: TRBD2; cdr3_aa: CASSLTSGTPYQETQYF; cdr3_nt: TGTGCCAGCAGCTTGACTAGCGGGACGCCCTACCAAGAGACCCAGTACTTC
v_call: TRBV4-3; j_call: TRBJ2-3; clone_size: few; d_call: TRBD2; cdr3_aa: CASSQPAGLAGVADTQYF; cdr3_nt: TGCGCCAGCAGCCAACCCGCCGGGCTAGCGGGAGTGGCAGATACGCAGTATTTT
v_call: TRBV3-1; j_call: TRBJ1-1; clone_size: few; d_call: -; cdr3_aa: CASSLARTGVRGAFF; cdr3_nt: TGTGCCAGCAGCCTCGCGAGGACGGGGGTCCGGGGAGCTTTCTTT
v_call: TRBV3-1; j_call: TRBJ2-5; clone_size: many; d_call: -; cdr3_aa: CASSQDWRGQETQYF; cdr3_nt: TGTGCCAGCAGCCAAGATTGGAGGGGACAAGAGACCCAGTACTTC
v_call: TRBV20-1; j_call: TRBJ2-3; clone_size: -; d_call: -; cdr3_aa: CSAPQTTSSTDTQYF; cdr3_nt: TGCAGTGCTCCGCAAACGACTAGTAGCACAGATACGCAGTATTTT
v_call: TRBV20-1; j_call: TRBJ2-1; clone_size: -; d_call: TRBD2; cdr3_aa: CSARVGAGGMVEQFF; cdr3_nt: TGCAGTGCTAGAGTTGGAGCGGGAGGAATGGTTGAGCAGTTCTTC
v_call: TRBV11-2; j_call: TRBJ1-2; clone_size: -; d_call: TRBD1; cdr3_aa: CASSLEAGGYGYTF; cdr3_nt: TGTGCCAGCAGCTTAGAGGCAGGGGGCTATGGCTACACCTTC
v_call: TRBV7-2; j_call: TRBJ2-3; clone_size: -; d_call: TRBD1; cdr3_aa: CASSLVGTGQGDTQYF; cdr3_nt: TGTGCCAGCAGCTTAGTCGGGACAGGGCAAGGAGATACGCAGTATTTT
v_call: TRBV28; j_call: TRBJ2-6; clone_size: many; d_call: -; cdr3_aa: CASSLPSGANVLTF; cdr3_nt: TGTGCCAGCAGTCTCCCATCTGGGGCCAACGTCCTGACTTTC
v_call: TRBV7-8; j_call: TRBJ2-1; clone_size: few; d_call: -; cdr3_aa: CASSSSTGYNEQFF; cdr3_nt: TGTGCCAGCAGCTCGTCGACAGGATACAATGAGCAGTTCTTC
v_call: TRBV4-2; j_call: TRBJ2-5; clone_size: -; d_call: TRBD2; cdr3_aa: CASSQLAGPTEETQYF; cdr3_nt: TGTGCCAGCAGCCAACTAGCGGGGCCAACAGAAGAGACCCAGTACTTC
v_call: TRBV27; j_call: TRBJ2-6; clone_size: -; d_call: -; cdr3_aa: CASSFRVNSGANVLTF; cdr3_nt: TGTGCCAGCAGTTTTAGGGTTAACTCTGGGGCCAACGTCCTGACTTTC
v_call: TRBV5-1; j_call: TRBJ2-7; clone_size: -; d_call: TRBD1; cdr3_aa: CASSLHGQGKGEQYF; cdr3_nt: TGCGCCAGCAGCCTACACGGACAGGGTAAGGGCGAGCAGTACTTC
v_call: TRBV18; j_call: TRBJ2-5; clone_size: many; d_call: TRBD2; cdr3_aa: CASSPGLGQETQYF; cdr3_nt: TGTGCCAGCTCACCTGGACTAGGGCAAGAGACCCAGTACTTC
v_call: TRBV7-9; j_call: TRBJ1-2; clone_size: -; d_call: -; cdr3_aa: CASSRFVGYTF; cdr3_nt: TGTGCCAGCAGCCGGTTCGTCGGCTACACCTTC
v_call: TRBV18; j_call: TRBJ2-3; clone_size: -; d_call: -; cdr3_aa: CASSNGRASTDTQYF; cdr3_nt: TGTGCCAGCTCCAACGGACGGGCTAGCACAGATACGCAGTATTTT
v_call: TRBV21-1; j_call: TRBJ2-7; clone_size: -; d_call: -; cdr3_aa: CASTTGCSKGEQYF; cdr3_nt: TGTGCCAGCACCACAGGGTGCTCCAAGGGGGAGCAGTACTTC
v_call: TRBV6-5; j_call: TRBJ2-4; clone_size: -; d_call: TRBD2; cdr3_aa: CASSYSRTSAREQYF; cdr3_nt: TGTGCCAGCAGTTACTCCAGGACTAGCGCTAGGGAGCAGTACTTC
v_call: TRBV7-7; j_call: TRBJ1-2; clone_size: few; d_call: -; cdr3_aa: CASSPIGSNYGYTF; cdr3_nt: TGTGCTAGCAGCCCCATCGGCAGCAACTATGGCTACACCTTC
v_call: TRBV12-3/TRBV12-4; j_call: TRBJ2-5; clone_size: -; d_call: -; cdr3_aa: CASSFGHGETQYF; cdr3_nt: TGTGCCAGCAGTTTTGGACATGGAGAGACCCAGTACTTC
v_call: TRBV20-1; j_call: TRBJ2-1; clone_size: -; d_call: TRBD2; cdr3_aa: CSASGGPVSEQFF; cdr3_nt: TGCAGTGCCTCGGGAGGACCGGTTAGTGAGCAGTTCTTC
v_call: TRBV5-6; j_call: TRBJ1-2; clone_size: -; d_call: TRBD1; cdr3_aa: CASSLGQGPGYTF; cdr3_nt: TGTGCCAGCAGCTTGGGACAGGGGCCTGGCTACACCTTC
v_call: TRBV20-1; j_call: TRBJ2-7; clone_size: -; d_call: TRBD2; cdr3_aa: CSARLAGGGYEQYF; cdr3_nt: TGCAGTGCTCGACTAGCGGGGGGGGGTTACGAGCAGTACTTC
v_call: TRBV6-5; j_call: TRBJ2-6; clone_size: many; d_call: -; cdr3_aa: CATLGGTGANVLTF; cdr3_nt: TGTGCCACCTTGGGGGGAACTGGGGCCAACGTCCTGACTTTC
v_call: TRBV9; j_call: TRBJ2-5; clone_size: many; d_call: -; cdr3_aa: CASSPQGGRETQYF; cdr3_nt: TGTGCCAGCAGCCCCCAGGGTGGCCGAGAGACCCAGTACTTC